A single sample gave rise to the 22 T cell receptor beta chains below, sequenced in a study of siplizumab effects on memory and regulatory T cells. Generated by immunoSEQ multiplex PCR, the TCRdb table keeps only in-frame clones and is missing some. This sample has 57,000 or so clones, with more than 80% found just once. The specimen sequenced was CD8+ T cells sorted from blood. These receptors all come from a human donor in good health.

CDR3 amino acids: CASSLWDSTDTQYF. The CDR3 DNA is TGTGCCAGCAGCCTATGGGACTCCACAGATACGCAGTATTTT. The gene calls are TRBV7-8 and TRBJ2-3, with D possibly TRBD2 on 6 matching bases. Trimming cost V 5 bases and J 2 bases, with 11 bases left between them. CDR1 is SGHVS, CDR2 FQNEAQ, per germline. The CDR3 is made up of 14 amino acids.

The V gene is TRBV4-2, the J gene TRBJ2-1; 7 nucleotides line up with TRBD2. Germline V gene sequence: CDR1 LGHNA, CDR2 YNFKEQ. V lost 2 bases and J lost 8; bases outside the gene matches: 15. CDR3 length equals 17 residues. The CDR3 loop is CASSQSTIGRMWDEQFF. CDR3 bases: TGTGCCAGCAGCCAATCCACTATCGGGAGGATGTGGGATGAGCAGTTCTTC.

The rearrangement uses TRBV18 and TRBJ2-7; 7 bases fit TRBD2. CDR3 length equals 16 residues. V dropped 6 bases and J dropped 0; count of bases not matched to a gene: 11. Germline V gene lookup returns CDR1 KGHSH and CDR2 LQKENI. The CDR3 nucleotides are TGTGCCAGCTCTCCAATAGTGGGCGGGAGCTCCTACGAGCAGTACTTC. It translates to CASSPIVGGSSYEQYF.

This chain connects TRBV7-9 to TRBJ1-2, with D unclear. Between the trimmed V and J ends, which lost 2 bases and 6 bases, there was a span of 7 bases. Looked up from germline, CDR1 is SEHNR and CDR2 is FQNEAQ (reference sequence). The length of the CDR3 is 12 residues. The CDR3 sequence: CASSLRGNGYTF. CDR3 nucleotides: TGTGCCAGCAGCTTAAGAGGGAATGGCTACACCTTC.

V gene TRBV27 combines with J gene TRBJ1-5; D is unresolved. This CDR3 has 13 residues. Germline assignment: CDR1 MNHEY and CDR2 SMNVEV (reference sequence). Trimming stripped 4 bases from V and 4 bases from J, with 8 bases between. In nucleotides, the CDR3 is TGTGCCAGCAGTTCGGGGATTAATCAGCCCCAGCATTTT. Translated, it gives CASSSGINQPQHF.

The V gene is TRBV5-6, the J gene TRBJ2-5; D gene ambiguous. Germline V gene sequence: CDR1 SGHDT, CDR2 YYEEEE. This CDR3 is 13 amino acids long. Trimming stripped 2 bases from V and 3 bases from J, with 8 bases between. The CDR3 sequence: CASSFPVEETQYF. The CDR3 DNA reads TGTGCCAGCAGCTTTCCGGTCGAAGAGACCCAGTACTTC.

The chain links TRBV20-1 to TRBJ1-3; no firm D call. The germline V gene has CDR1 DFQATT and CDR2 SNEGSKA (reference sequence). Trimming left V 6 bases short and J 0 bases short, with 3 bases between. The CDR3 runs to 11 residues. This CDR3 is CSAPSGNTIYF. In nucleotides, the CDR3 is TGCAGTGCACCCTCTGGAAACACCATATATTTT.

This chain joins TRBV6-6 and TRBJ1-1, with D unresolved. V shed 2 bases and J shed 1 base, with 5 bases lying between them. This CDR3 has 13 amino acids. Germline loops: CDR1 MNHNY, CDR2 SVGAGI (reference sequence). This chain's CDR3 is CASSYRANTEAFF. The CDR3 nucleotides read TGTGCCAGCAGTTACAGGGCGAACACTGAAGCTTTCTTT.

The gene calls are TRBV7-3 and TRBJ2-5, with TRBD1 matching over 12 bases. CDR3 length: 16 residues. V lost 4 bases, J lost 5 bases, and 8 bases stayed unmatched. In germline, CDR1 is SGHTA, CDR2 FQGTGA. In DNA form, the CDR3 reads TGTGCCAGCAGCTCCACCGGGACAGGGGGCTGGGAGACCCAGTACTTC. Translation: CASSSTGTGGWETQYF.

The chain employs TRBV2 and TRBJ2-1, with 13 bases that match TRBD2. The CDR3 is made up of 15 amino acids. From germline, CDR1 is SNHLY and CDR2 FYNNEI. V lost 6 bases to trimming and J lost 5 bases; unmatched junction nucleotides: 4. The CDR3 sequence is CASRPGLAGNNEQFF. CDR3 coding DNA: TGTGCCAGCAGGCCGGGACTAGCGGGAAACAATGAGCAGTTCTTC.

This clone has a handful of counts. The identical CDR3 is also encoded by other nucleotide sequences in the sample. The chain employs TRBV4-2 and TRBJ2-2; D is unresolved. V lost 0 bases and J 8 bases, leaving 7 bases between the germline ends. Germline lookup yields CDR1 LGHNA and CDR2 YNFKEQ. The CDR3 length is 13 residues. The CDR3 here is CASSQDAAGELFF. In DNA, the CDR3 is TGTGCCAGCAGCCAAGATGCAGCGGGGGAGCTGTTTTTT.

The gene calls are TRBV10-3 and TRBJ2-7; tentatively, D is TRBD2 (6 bases). The CDR3 totals 17 residues. Germline V lookup: CDR1 ENHRY, CDR2 SYGVKD. V was cut by 0 bases and J by 0 bases, with 15 bases left in between. The CDR3 here is CAISESLGGESSYEQYF. In DNA, the CDR3 is TGTGCCATCAGTGAGTCTCTTGGAGGGGAAAGCTCCTACGAGCAGTACTTC.

The rearrangement uses TRBV28 and TRBJ2-7, with D possibly called TRBD1 or TRBD2 (5 bases each). CDR1 MDHEN and CDR2 SYDVKM come from the germline V gene. This CDR3 is built from 14 residues. V gave up 6 bases and J gave up 0 bases, with 12 bases separating them. CDR3 in DNA: TGTGCCAGCAGCGGGGCGAAGAGCTCCTACGAGCAGTACTTC. Its protein product is CASSGAKSSYEQYF.

The V gene is TRBV30, the J gene TRBJ1-1, with D tentatively TRBD1 (5 bases). CDR1 is GTSNPN and CDR2 is SVGIG in the germline V gene (reference sequence). The CDR3 is 13 amino acids. The V end lost 4 bases, the J end lost 4 bases, and 13 bases lay between the germline ends. This CDR3 is CAWTFAGGTEAFF. CDR3 in DNA: TGTGCCTGGACCTTCGCGGGGGGCACTGAAGCTTTCTTT.

The CDR3 is CASSAWTGGKYEQYF. The DNA of the CDR3 is TGTGCCAGCAGCGCCTGGACAGGGGGGAAATACGAGCAGTACTTC. The chain couples TRBV7-2 to TRBJ2-7; the match to TRBD1 covers 10 bases. V was pared by 5 bases and J by 4 bases, with 8 bases of the junction left unmatched. CDR1 is SGHTA, CDR2 FQGNSA, per germline. The CDR3 is 15 amino acids.

The rearrangement uses TRBV27 and TRBJ2-1; no clear D gene. The germline gives CDR1 MNHEY, CDR2 SMNVEV (reference sequence). V lost 8 bases, J lost 4 bases, and 6 bases lay in between. The CDR3 spans 11 residues. CDR3 amino acids: CASAPYNEQFF. CDR3 in DNA: TGTGCCAGCGCACCATACAATGAGCAGTTCTTC.

CDR3 nucleotides: TGTGCCAGCAGTCAGGGTCTTGAAGCTTTCTTT. It translates to CASSQGLEAFF. The chain uses TRBV27 and TRBJ1-1; D perhaps matches TRBD1 (5 bases). The V gene lost 5 bases and the J gene lost 7 bases, with 8 bases spanning the gap. From germline, CDR1 is MNHEY and CDR2 SMNVEV (reference sequence). The CDR3 spans 11 residues.

The V gene is TRBV7-3, the J gene TRBJ2-1, with D perhaps matching TRBD1 (6 bases). The CDR3 totals 15 residues. CDR1 and CDR2 from the germline V gene are SGHTA and FQGTGA. Trimming cost V 3 bases and J 4 bases, with 13 bases left between them. The CDR3 sequence: CASSFSGTPYNEQFF. Here the CDR3 DNA reads TGTGCCAGCAGCTTCTCCGGGACACCTTACAATGAGCAGTTCTTC.

This clone was detected a few times. The J gene is TRBJ2-7, the V gene TRBV6-1; possible D gene TRBD2, 6 bases. The CDR3 has 15 amino acids. Germline V lookup: CDR1 MNHNS, CDR2 SASEGT. V lost 2 bases to trimming and J lost 0 bases, with 11 bases between them. CDR3 protein: CASSETAGSSYEQYF. The CDR3 nucleotides are TGTGCCAGCAGTGAAACCGCCGGGAGCTCCTACGAGCAGTACTTC.

The chain recombines TRBV7-9 with TRBJ2-2; 11 bases are a match to TRBD1. The V gene's germline CDR1 is SEHNR and CDR2 FQNEAQ (reference sequence). After removal of 10 bases from V and 6 bases from J, the junction contained 4 bases not matched to a gene. The CDR3 is made up of 13 amino acids. The CDR3 coding sequence is TGTGCCACGCGGACAGGGGGCCCCGGGGAGCTGTTTTTT. Translated: CATRTGGPGELFF.

V is TRBV7-9 and J is TRBJ1-1; 7 bases are a match to TRBD1. The CDR3 is 14 amino acids. After removal of 5 bases from V and 0 bases from J, the junction contained 3 bases not matched to a gene. Germline V gene sequence: CDR1 SEHNR, CDR2 FQNEAQ (reference sequence). This chain's CDR3 is CASSHGQVNTEAFF. DNA of the CDR3: TGTGCCAGCAGCCATGGACAGGTGAACACTGAAGCTTTCTTT.

The V call is TRBV27, the J call TRBJ2-7; a possible D gene is TRBD2 (6 bases). V gave up 5 bases and J gave up 4 bases, with 15 bases separating them. CDR1 and CDR2 from the germline V gene are MNHEY and SMNVEV (reference sequence). The CDR3 loop spans 14 amino acids. CDR3 nucleotide sequence: TGTGCCAGCAGTAGCGGAGGGGAGGTTTACGAGCAGTACTTC. It encodes CASSSGGEVYEQYF.